This T cell receptor (beta chain) was sequenced during a study of cytomegalovirus exposure and HLA in healthy donors. Germline CDR1 and CDR2: SGHRS and YFSETQ. The CDR3 sequence is 13 residues long. V shed 7 bases and J 1 base; nucleotides not matched to a gene: 4. Vbeta (60) and Jbeta (13) primers were used in the PCR. Measured with immunoSEQ multiplex PCR; TCRdb has only the in-frame clones, and not every one. This sample has about 40,000 clones, with 68% found just once. The material sequenced was PBMCs. This chain joins TRBV5-1 and TRBJ1-1, with TRBD1 matching over 7 bases. This TCR derives from a man aged 35 to 55 in good health and CMV-seronegative. CDR3 region: CASEGTENTEAFF. CDR3 in DNA: TGCGCCAGCGAGGGGACAGAGAACACTGAAGCTTTCTTT.